Below, one T cell receptor (beta chain) is given with its context. The data derive from a study of blood T cells in healthy people across ages. Per the germline V gene, CDR1 is SGHAT and CDR2 is FQNNGV. Between the trimmed V and J ends, which lost 5 bases and 6 bases, there was a span of 19 bases. The CDR3 extends over 15 amino acids. A sample-barcoded 5' primer and a J-beta primer mix were used in a second PCR of roughly 7 to 11 cycles. Tagging of each cDNA molecule was performed by a template-switch adaptor with 12 random nucleotides. TCRdb recomputed calls from the 5' RACE reads with MiXCR, one row per CDR3 protein. The sample has roughly 560,000 distinct CDR3 sequences; approximately 25% are singletons. This sample also belongs to another study, concerning T cells of mothers and their children. That paper states: A few healthy Caucasian mothers gave samples, and so did their six children. Compared with unrelated pairs, related mother-child pairs had slightly higher, non-significant overlap.

The sequenced material came from blood. This TCR derives from a boy between 10 and 17 years old in good health. V gene TRBV11-2 combines with J gene TRBJ1-2; perhaps TRBD1 as D (6 bases). CDR3 sequence: CASSPLQGRRDGYTF. The CDR3 nucleotides are TGTGCCAGCAGCCCCCTACAGGGCCGCCGGGATGGCTACACCTTC.